This TCR beta chain was sequenced for a study of blood T cell repertoires in COVID-19. Study as a whole: COVID-19 samples, acute and convalescent, were from the United States, Italy and Spain. From T cells, B-cell-depleted T cells, or PBMCs came the material, which was cDNA or gDNA.

In the source study's methods: Amplification of reference gene primers was used by the study to estimate nucleated cell counts. TCRdb keeps only in-frame clones here, not all; method: immunoSEQ multiplex PCR. The V and J calls and clone size were taken over from that table, and D and trimming were inferred from the DNA. The sample lists around 100,000 clones; 84% were seen once. This CDR3 spans 15 amino acids. V was trimmed by 5 bases and J by 1 base, leaving 14 bases between them. CDR1 and CDR2 (germline): LGHDT, YNNKEL (reference sequence). This clonotype was sampled from a man between 65 and 85 years old with active or convalescent COVID-19. The chain combines TRBV3-1 (or the pseudogene TRBV3-2) with TRBJ1-2; no clear D gene. Sequencing was carried out using peripheral blood. CDR3 in amino acids: CASSEREVFNYGYTF. CDR3 coding DNA: TGTGCCAGCAGCGAGAGGGAGGTATTTAACTATGGCTACACCTTC.